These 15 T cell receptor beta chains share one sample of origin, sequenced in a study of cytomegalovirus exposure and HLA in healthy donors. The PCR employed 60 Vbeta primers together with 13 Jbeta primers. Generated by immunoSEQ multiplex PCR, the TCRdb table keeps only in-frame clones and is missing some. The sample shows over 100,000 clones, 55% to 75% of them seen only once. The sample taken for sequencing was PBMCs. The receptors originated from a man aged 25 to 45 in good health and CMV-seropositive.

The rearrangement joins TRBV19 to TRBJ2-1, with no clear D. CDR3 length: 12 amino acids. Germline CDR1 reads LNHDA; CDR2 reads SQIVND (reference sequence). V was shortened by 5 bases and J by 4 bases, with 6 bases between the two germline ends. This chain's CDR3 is CASSPRYNEQFF. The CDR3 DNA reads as TGTGCCAGTAGTCCCAGGTACAATGAGCAGTTCTTC.

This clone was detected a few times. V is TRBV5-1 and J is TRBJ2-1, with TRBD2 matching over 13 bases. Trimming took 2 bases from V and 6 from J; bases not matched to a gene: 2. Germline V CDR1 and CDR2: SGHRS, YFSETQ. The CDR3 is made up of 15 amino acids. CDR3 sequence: CASSFTSGRANEQFF. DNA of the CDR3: TGCGCCAGCAGCTTTACTAGCGGGAGGGCCAATGAGCAGTTCTTC. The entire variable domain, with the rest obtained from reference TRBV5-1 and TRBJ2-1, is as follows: KAGVTQTPRYLIKTRGQQVTLSCSPISGHRSVSWYQQTPGQGLQFLFEYFSETQRNKGNFPGRFSGRQFSNSRSEMNVSTLELGDSALYLCASSFTSGRANEQFFGPGTRLTVL.

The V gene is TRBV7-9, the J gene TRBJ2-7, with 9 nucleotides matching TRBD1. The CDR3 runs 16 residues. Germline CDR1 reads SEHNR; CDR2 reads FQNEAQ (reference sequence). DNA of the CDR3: TGTTCCAGCAGCTATTTTGGGACAGGGAATTACTACGAGCAGTACGTC. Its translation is CSSSYFGTGNYYEQYV.

This CDR3 reads CASSQDIYGYTDTQYF. The CDR3 coding sequence is TGTGCCAGCAGCCAAGATATCTACGGTTATACAGATACGCAGTATTTT. The chain links TRBV14 to TRBJ2-3, with D unresolved. V was clipped by 0 bases and J by 3 bases, with 13 bases between them. CDR1 and CDR2 from the germline V gene are SGHDN and FVKESK. This CDR3 comprises 16 residues.

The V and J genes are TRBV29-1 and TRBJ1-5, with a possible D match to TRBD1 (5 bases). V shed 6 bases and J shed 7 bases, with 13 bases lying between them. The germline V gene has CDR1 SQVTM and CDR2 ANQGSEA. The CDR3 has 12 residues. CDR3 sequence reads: CSVGDLGQPQHF. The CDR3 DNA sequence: TGCAGCGTAGGGGACTTAGGCCAGCCCCAGCATTTT.

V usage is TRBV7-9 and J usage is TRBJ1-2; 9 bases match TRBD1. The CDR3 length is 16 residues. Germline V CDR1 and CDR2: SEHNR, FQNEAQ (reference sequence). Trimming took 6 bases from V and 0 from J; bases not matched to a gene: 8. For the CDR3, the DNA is TGTGCCAGCAGTCCCGGGACAGGGCGGTCTAACTATGGCTACACCTTC. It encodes CASSPGTGRSNYGYTF. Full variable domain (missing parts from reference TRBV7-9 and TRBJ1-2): DTGVSQNPRHKITKRGQNVTFRCDPISEHNRLYWYRQTLGQGPEFLTYFQNEAQLEKSRLLSDRFSAERPKGSFSTLEIQRTEQGDSAMYLCASSPGTGRSNYGYTFGSGTRLTVV.

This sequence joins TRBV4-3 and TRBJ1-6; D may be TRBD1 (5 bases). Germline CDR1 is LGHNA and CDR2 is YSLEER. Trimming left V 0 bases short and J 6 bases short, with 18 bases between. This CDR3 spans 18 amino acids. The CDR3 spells CASSQDLQGGGRNSPLHF. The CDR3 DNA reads TGCGCCAGCAGCCAAGATCTCCAGGGCGGGGGACGTAATTCACCCCTCCACTTT.

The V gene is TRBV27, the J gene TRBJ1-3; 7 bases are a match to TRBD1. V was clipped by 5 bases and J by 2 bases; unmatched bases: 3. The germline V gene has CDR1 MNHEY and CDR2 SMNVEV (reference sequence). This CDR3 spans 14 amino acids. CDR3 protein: CASSLGQPGNTIYF. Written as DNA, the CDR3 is TGTGCCAGCAGTCTGGGACAGCCTGGAAACACCATATATTTT.

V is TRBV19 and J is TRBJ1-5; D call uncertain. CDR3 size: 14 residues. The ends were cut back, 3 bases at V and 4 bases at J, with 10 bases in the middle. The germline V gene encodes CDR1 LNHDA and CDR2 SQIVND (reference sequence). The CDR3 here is CASSIPGLNQPQHF. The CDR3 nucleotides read TGTGCCAGTAGTATTCCCGGGTTGAATCAGCCCCAGCATTTT.

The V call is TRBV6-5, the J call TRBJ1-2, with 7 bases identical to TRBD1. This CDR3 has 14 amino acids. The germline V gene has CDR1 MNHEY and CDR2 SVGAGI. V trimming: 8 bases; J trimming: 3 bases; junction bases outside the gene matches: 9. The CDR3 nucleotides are TGTGCCAGCGGCGAACCAGGGGGAGACTATGGCTACACCTTC. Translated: CASGEPGGDYGYTF.

CDR3 sequence reads: CASSGTTKPSRRVGAFF. CDR3 sequence (DNA): TGTGCCAGCAGTGGAACGACGAAACCATCTCGACGGGTGGGAGCTTTCTTT. The chain employs TRBV6-1 and TRBJ1-1; no definite D call. With 4 bases removed from V and 10 bases from J, the gap between germline ends came to 28 bases. CDR3 length equals 17 residues. The germline CDR1 and CDR2 sequences are MNHNS and SASEGT.

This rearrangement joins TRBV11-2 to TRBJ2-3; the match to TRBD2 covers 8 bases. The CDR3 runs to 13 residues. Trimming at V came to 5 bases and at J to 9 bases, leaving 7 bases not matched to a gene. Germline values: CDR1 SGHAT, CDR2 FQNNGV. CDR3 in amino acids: CASSGLGGGTQYF. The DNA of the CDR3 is TGTGCCAGCAGCGGACTCGGGGGGGGGACGCAGTATTTT.

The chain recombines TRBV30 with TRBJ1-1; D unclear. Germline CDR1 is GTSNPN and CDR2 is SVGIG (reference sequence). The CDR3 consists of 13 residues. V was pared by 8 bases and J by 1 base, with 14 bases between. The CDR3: CAGDWSANTEAFF. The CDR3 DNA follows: TGTGCCGGCGACTGGTCTGCGAACACTGAAGCTTTCTTT.

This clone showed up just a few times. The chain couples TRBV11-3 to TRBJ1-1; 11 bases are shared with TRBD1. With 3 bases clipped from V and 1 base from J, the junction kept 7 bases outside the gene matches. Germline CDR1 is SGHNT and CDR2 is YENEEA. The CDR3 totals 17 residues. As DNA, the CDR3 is TGTGCCAGCAGCTTCGGGACAGGGGGGGGCAGGAACACTGAAGCTTTCTTT. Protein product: CASSFGTGGGRNTEAFF. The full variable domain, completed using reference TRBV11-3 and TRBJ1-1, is EAGVVQSPRYKIIEKKQPVAFWCNPISGHNTLYWYLQNLGQGPELLIRYENEEAVDDSQLPKDRFSAERLKGVDSTLKIQPAELGDSAVYLCASSFGTGGGRNTEAFFGQGTRLTVV.

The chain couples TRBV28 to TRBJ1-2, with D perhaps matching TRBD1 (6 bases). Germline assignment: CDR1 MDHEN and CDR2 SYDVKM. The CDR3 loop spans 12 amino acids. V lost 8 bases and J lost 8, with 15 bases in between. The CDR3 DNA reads TGTGCCAGCGCTAGACAGGCCCAGGGCTACACCTTC. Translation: CASARQAQGYTF.